The clone carrying this T cell receptor beta chain was observed at least ten times. The antigen is undetermined. This sample is drawn from a study of glioma-infiltrating T cells. Study-wide results and caveats: Tissue and blood shared very few CDR3 sequences. Non-neoplastic patients had below-expected tissue-blood divergence, while all gliomas exceeded expectation.

Using RNA template, CDR3s of TCR alpha and beta were amplified with iRepertoire arm-PCR. Input was 100-400 ng of tissue mRNA or PBMC total RNA. Via MiXCR, TCRdb re-called the multiplex PCR reads, giving one row per CDR3 protein. Here the sample spans some 100,000 distinct CDR3 sequences, 25% to 30% being singletons. Trimming left V 6 bases short and J 1 base short, with 10 bases between. The CDR3 spans 14 residues. Germline CDR1 is MNHEY and CDR2 is SVGEGT. The chain has TRBV6-2 or TRBV6-3 and TRBJ1-5; D is undetermined. The sequenced sample was glioma tissue, nonneoplastic brain tissue, or PBMCs (not recorded which). This sequence was found in a human donor with low-grade glioma or glioblastoma, undergoing nonglioma brain surgery, or in good health (not recorded which). This chain's CDR3 is CASSGRGSNQPQHF. The DNA for the CDR3 is TGTGCCAGCAGCGGACGAGGGAGCAATCAGCCCCAGCATTTT.